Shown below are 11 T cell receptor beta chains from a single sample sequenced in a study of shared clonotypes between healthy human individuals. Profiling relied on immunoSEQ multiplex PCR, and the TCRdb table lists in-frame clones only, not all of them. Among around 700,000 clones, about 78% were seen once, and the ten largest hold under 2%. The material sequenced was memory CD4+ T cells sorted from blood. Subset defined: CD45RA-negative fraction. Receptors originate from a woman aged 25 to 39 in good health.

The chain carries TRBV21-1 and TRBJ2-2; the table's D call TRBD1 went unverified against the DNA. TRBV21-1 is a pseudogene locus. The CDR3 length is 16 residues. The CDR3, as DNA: TGTGCCAGCAGCAGCCGGGACAAAACGAACACCGGGGAGCTGTTTTTT. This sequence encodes CASSSRDKTNTGELFF.

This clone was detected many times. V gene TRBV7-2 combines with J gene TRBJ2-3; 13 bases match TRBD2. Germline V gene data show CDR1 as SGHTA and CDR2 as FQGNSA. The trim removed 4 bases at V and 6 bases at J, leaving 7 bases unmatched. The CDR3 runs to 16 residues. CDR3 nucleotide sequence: TGTGCCAGCAGCTACGCCGGGACTAGCGGGATTGATACGCAGTATTTT. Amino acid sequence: CASSYAGTSGIDTQYF.

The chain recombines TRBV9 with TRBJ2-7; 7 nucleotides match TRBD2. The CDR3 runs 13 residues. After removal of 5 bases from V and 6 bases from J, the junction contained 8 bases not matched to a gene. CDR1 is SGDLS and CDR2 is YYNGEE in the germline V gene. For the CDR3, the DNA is TGTGCCAGCAGGAGCCCGGGACTATGCGAGCAGTACTTC. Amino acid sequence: CASRSPGLCEQYF.

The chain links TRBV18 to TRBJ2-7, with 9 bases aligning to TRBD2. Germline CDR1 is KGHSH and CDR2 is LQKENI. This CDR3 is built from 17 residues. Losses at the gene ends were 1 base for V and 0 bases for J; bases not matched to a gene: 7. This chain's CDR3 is CASSPLGLARSSYEQYF. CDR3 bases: TGTGCCAGCTCACCACTTGGACTAGCGAGGAGCTCCTACGAGCAGTACTTC.

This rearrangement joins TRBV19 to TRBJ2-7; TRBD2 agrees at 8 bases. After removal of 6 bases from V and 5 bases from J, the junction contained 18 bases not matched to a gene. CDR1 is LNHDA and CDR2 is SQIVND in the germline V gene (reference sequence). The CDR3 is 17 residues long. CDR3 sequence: CASSPPPRAGVLHEQYF. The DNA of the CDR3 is TGTGCCAGTAGCCCGCCTCCTCGAGCGGGAGTACTCCACGAGCAGTACTTC.

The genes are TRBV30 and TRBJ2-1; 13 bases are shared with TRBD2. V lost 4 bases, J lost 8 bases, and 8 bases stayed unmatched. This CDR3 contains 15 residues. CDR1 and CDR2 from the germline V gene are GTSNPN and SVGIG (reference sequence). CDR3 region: CAWTEGLAGKYEQFF. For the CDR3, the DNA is TGTGCCTGGACCGAGGGACTAGCGGGAAAGTATGAGCAGTTCTTC.

The CDR3 region is CASSLAVGAEQFF. The CDR3, as DNA: TGTGCCAGCAGCTTAGCGGTTGGAGCCGAGCAGTTCTTC. The chain employs TRBV7-6 and TRBJ2-1, with no clear D. This CDR3 is 13 amino acids long. The germline gives CDR1 SGHVS, CDR2 FNYEAQ. With 0 bases removed from V and 10 bases from J, the gap between germline ends came to 10 bases.

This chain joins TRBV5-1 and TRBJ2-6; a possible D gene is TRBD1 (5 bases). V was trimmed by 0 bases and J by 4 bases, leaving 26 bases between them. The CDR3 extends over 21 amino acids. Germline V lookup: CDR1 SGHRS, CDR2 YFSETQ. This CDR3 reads CASSLEGGGRVSSEGANVLTF. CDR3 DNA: TGCGCCAGCAGCTTGGAGGGTGGTGGCAGGGTCTCTTCGGAAGGGGCCAACGTCCTGACTTTC.

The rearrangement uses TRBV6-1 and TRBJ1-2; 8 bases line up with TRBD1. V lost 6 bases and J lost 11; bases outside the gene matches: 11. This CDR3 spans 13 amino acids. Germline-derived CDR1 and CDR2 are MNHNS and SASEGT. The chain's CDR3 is CASSATGGRFYTF. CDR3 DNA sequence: TGTGCCAGCAGCGCCACAGGGGGAAGGTTTTACACCTTC.

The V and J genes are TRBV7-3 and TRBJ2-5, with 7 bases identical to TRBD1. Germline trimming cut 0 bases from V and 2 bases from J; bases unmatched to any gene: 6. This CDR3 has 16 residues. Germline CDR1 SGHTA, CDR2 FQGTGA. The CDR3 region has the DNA TGTGCCAGCAGCTTAACGGCATCACAGGGGCAAGAGACCCAGTACTTC. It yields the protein CASSLTASQGQETQYF.

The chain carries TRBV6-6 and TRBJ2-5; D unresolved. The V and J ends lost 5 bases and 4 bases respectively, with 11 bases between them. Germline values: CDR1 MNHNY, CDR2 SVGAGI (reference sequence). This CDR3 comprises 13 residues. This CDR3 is CASSAPPVETQYF. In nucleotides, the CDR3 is TGTGCCAGCAGTGCTCCCCCAGTAGAGACCCAGTACTTC.